This T cell receptor (beta chain) is drawn from a study of cytomegalovirus exposure and HLA in healthy donors. This clone was picked up one time. What it binds is not known. This CDR3 spans 18 amino acids. Use of 60 Vbeta and 13 Jbeta primers characterized the PCR. Generated by immunoSEQ multiplex PCR, the TCRdb table keeps only in-frame clones and is missing some. The sample lists 120,000 to 150,000 clones, 79% occurring once. Whole-study findings and limits: With DRB1 most and HLA-C fewest, TCR association rates differed between HLA loci in a later analysis.

The chain has TRBV21-1 and TRBJ1-3; TRBD1 is the table's D call and was not checked against the DNA. TRBV21-1 is tagged as a pseudogene. Material: PBMCs. The clonotype was recovered from a man aged 18-30 years in good health and CMV-seronegative. CDR3 sequence: CASSKGIWQGIPGNTIYF. The CDR3 DNA follows: TGTGCCAGCAGCAAAGGGATATGGCAGGGGATACCTGGAAACACCATATATTTT.